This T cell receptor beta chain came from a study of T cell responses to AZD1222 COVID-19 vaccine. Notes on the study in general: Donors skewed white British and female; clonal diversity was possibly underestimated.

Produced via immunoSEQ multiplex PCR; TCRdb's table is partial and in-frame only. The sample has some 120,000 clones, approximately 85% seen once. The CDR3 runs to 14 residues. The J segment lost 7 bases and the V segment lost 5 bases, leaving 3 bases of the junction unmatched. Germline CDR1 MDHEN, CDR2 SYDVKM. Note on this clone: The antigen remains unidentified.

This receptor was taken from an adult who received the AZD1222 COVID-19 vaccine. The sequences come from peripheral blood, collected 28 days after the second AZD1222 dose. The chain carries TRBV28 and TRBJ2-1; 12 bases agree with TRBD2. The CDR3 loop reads CASSLLAGGNEQFF. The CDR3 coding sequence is TGTGCCAGCAGTCTACTAGCGGGAGGTAATGAGCAGTTCTTC. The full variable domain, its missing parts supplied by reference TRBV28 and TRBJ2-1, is DVKVTQSSRYLVKRTGEKVFLECVQDMDHENMFWYRQDPGLGLRLIYFSYDVKMKEKGDIPEGYSVSREKKERFSLILESASTNQTSMYLCASSLLAGGNEQFFGPGTRLTVL.